This T cell receptor beta chain derives from a study of T cell repertoires in cytomegalovirus infection. In the study overall: Well-studied HLA-B-restricted epitopes and recently identified HLA-C-restricted epitopes of CMV were both used in the study. In public TCR beta signatures, there were indications of both CMV infection and matching HLA type.

This CDR3 region has 13 residues. Germline CDR1 is DFQATT and CDR2 is SNEGSKA (reference sequence). V was pared by 5 bases and J by 0 bases, with 10 bases between. This clonotype was detected many times. Its antigen remains unknown. MiXCR was run by TCRdb on the reads, yielding one entry per CDR3 protein. The data show roughly 500,000 distinct CDR3 sequences, roughly 34% seen once. Study-wide findings and caveats: Ex vivo, HLA-C-restricted CMV-specific TCR beta clonotypes prevailed over the rest of the response.

The specimen comprised cultured PBMCs, sampled from culture after CMV antigen stimulation. The rearrangement uses TRBV20-1 and TRBJ1-1; the D is unclear. The TCR comes from a human donor in good health (CMV status not recorded). Some clones in this sample may be carry-over from other donors' samples. The CDR3 bases are TGCAGTGCTCCCTCGGCTATGAACACTGAAGCTTTCTTT. Residues: CSAPSAMNTEAFF.